The text below deals with one T cell receptor (beta chain). As originally analysed: Amplified reference gene primers provided the basis for estimating nucleated cell counts. The method was immunoSEQ multiplex PCR; TCRdb's version includes in-frame clones alone and lacks a portion of them. For V, J and clone size, that table is used; D and trimming come from the DNA. Altogether approximately 190,000 clones are present, roughly 82% being singletons, with the ten largest covering roughly 8%. The sample is drawn from a study of blood T cell repertoires in COVID-19. Looking at the study overall: COVID-19 samples, acute and convalescent, were from the United States, Italy and Spain. PBMCs, B-cell-depleted T cells, or T cells provided the cDNA or gDNA that made up the material.

Trimming took off 2 bases at V and 1 base at J, with 7 bases between the two ends. The germline CDR1 and CDR2 sequences are SGHTA and FQGNSA. CDR3 length: 14 residues. What was sequenced was peripheral blood. The chain recombines TRBV7-2 with TRBJ2-3, with D maybe TRBD2 (6 bases). This sequence was found in a woman aged 55-69 years with COVID-19, enrolled during active disease. CDR3 in amino acids: CASSLSSGTDTQYF. CDR3 sequence (DNA): TGTGCCAGCAGCTTATCTAGCGGCACAGATACGCAGTATTTT.